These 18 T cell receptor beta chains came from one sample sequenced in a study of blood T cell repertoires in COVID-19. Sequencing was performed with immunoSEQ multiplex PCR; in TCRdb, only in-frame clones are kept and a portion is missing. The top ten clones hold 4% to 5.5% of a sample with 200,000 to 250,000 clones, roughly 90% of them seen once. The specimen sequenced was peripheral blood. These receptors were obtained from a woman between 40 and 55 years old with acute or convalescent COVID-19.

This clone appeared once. In nucleotides, the CDR3 is TGTGCCAGCACCCTCTTCGGACAGGCCTACAATGAGCAGTTCTTC. Translation: CASTLFGQAYNEQFF. The chain recombines TRBV11-2 with TRBJ2-1; 7 nucleotides align to TRBD1. Trimming took 7 bases from V and 2 from J; bases not matched to a gene: 8. The CDR3 is 15 residues long. CDR1 SGHAT and CDR2 FQNNGV come from the germline V gene.

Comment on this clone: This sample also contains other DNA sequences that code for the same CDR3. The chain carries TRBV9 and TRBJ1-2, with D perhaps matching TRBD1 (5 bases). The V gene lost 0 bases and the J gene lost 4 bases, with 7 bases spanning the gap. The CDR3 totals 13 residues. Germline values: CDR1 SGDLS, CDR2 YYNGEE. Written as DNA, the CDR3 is TGTGCCAGCAGCGTAGGGCAGGGCTATGGCTACACCTTC. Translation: CASSVGQGYGYTF. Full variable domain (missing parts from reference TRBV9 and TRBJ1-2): DSGVTQTPKHLITATGQRVTLRCSPRSGDLSVYWYQQSLDQGLQFLIQYYNGEERAKGNILERFSAQQFPDLHSELNLSSLELGDSALYFCASSVGQGYGYTFGSGTRLTVV.

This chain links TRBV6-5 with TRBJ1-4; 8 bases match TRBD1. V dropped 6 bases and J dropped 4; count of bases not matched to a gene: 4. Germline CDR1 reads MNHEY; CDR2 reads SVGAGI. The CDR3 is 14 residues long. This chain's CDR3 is CASRPDRGNEKLFF. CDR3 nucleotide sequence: TGTGCCAGCAGACCCGACAGGGGTAATGAAAAACTGTTTTTT.

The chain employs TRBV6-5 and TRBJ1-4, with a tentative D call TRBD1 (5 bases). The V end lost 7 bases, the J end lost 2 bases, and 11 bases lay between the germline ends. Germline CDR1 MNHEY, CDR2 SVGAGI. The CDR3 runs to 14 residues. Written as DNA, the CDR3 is TGTGCCAGCAATGGCGGGGACACTAATGAAAAACTGTTTTTT. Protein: CASNGGDTNEKLFF.

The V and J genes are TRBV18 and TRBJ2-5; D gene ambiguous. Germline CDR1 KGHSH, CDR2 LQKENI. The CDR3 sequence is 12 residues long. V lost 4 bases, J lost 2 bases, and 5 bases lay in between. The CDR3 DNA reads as TGTGCCAGCTCACTCGGGCAAGAGACCCAGTACTTC. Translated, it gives CASSLGQETQYF. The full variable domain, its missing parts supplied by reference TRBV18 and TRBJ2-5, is NAGVMQNPRHLVRRRGQEARLRCSPMKGHSHVYWYRQLPEEGLKFMVYLQKENIIDESGMPKERFSAEFPKEGPSILRIQQVVRGDSAAYFCASSLGQETQYFGPGTRLLVL.

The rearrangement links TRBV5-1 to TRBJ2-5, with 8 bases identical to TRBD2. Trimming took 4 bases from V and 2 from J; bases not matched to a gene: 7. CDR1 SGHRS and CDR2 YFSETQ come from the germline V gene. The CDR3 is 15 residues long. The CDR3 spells CASSPLRGAQETQYF. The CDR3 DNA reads TGCGCCAGCAGCCCCCTGCGGGGGGCGCAAGAGACCCAGTACTTC. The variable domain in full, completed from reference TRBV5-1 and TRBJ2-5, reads KAGVTQTPRYLIKTRGQQVTLSCSPISGHRSVSWYQQTPGQGLQFLFEYFSETQRNKGNFPGRFSGRQFSNSRSEMNVSTLELGDSALYLCASSPLRGAQETQYFGPGTRLLVL.

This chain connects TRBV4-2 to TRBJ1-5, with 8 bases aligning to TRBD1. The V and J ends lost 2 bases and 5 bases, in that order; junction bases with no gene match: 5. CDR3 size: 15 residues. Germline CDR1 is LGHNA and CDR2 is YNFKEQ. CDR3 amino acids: CASSQLDRGDQPQHF. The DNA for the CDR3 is TGTGCCAGCAGCCAACTAGACAGGGGAGATCAGCCCCAGCATTTT.

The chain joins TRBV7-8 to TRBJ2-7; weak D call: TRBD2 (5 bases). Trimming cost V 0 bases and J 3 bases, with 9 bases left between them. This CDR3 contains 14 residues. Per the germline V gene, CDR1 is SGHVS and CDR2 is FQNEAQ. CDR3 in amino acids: CASSLAGIFYEQYV. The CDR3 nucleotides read TGTGCCAGCAGCTTAGCCGGGATCTTCTACGAGCAGTACGTC.

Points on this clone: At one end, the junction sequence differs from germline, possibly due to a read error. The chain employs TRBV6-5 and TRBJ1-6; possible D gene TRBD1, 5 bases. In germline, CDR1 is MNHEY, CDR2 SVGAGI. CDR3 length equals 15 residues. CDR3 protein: CASSYGQGGRSLLHF. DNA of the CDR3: TGTGCCAGCAGTTACGGGCAGGGAGGGCGGTCACTCCTCCACTTT.

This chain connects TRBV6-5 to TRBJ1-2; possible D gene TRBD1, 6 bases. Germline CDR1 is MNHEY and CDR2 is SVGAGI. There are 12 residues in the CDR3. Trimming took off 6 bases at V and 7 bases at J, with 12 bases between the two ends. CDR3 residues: CASRAGEGGYTF. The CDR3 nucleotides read TGTGCCAGCAGGGCAGGGGAAGGTGGCTACACCTTC.

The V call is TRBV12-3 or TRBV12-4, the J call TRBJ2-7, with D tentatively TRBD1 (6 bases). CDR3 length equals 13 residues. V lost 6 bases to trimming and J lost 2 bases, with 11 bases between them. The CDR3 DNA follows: TGTGCCAGCAGCTGGGGGCCTACCTACGAGCAGTACGTC. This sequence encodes CASSWGPTYEQYV.

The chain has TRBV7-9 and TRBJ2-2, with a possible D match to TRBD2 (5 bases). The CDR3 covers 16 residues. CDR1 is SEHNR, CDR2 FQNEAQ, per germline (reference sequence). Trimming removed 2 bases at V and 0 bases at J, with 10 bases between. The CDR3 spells CASSLTPGTNTGELFF. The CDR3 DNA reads TGTGCCAGCAGCTTAACCCCCGGGACGAACACCGGGGAGCTGTTTTTT. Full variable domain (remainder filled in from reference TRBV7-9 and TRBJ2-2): DTGVSQNPRHKITKRGQNVTFRCDPISEHNRLYWYRQTLGQGPEFLTYFQNEAQLEKSRLLSDRFSAERPKGSFSTLEIQRTEQGDSAMYLCASSLTPGTNTGELFFGEGSRLTVL.

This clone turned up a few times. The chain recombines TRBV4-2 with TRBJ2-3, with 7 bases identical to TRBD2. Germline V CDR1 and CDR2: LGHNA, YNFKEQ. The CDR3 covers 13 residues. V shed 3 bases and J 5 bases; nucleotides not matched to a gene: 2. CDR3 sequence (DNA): TGTGCCAGCAGCCAGGGGGGGAAAGATACGCAGTATTTT. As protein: CASSQGGKDTQYF.

CDR3 in amino acids: CAISVQGHTEAFF. CDR3 DNA sequence: TGTGCCATCAGTGTACAGGGGCACACTGAAGCTTTCTTT. The V gene is TRBV10-3, the J gene TRBJ1-1; 7 bases are a match to TRBD1. The junction had 2 bases not matched to a gene; V was cut back by 4 bases and J by 3 bases. Germline V gene lookup returns CDR1 ENHRY and CDR2 SYGVKD. The CDR3 sequence is 13 residues long.

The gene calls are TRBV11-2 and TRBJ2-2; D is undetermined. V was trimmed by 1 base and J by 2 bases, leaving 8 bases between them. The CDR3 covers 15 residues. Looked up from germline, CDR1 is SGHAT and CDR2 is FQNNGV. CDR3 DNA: TGTGCCAGCAGCTTAGCCCAGGCTAACACCGGGGAGCTGTTTTTT. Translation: CASSLAQANTGELFF. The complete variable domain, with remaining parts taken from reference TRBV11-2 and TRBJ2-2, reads EAGVAQSPRYKIIEKRQSVAFWCNPISGHATLYWYQQILGQGPKLLIQFQNNGVVDDSQLPKDRFSAERLKGVDSTLKIQPAKLEDSAVYLCASSLAQANTGELFFGEGSRLTVL.

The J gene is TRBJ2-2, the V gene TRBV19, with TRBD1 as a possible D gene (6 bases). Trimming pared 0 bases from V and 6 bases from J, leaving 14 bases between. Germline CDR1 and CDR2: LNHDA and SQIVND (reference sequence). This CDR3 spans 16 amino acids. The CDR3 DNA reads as TGTGCCAGTAGTATAGACCCGGACAGTGGATCCGGGGAGCTGTTTTTT. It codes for CASSIDPDSGSGELFF.

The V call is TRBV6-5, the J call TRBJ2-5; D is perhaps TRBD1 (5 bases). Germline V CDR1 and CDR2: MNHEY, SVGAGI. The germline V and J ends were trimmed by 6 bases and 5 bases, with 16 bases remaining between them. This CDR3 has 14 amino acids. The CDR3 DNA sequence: TGTGCCAGCAGCCCCGTCGGGCAGGGCGAGACCCAGTACTTC. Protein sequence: CASSPVGQGETQYF.

The CDR3 region is CARSFVRGAFF. In DNA form, the CDR3 reads TGTGCCAGAAGCTTTGTCAGGGGGGCTTTCTTT. The chain combines TRBV5-3 with TRBJ1-1; TRBD1 aligns across 7 bases. TRBV5-3 is filed as an ORF, its function uncertain. J was trimmed by 11 bases and V by 2 bases; bases with no gene match: 3. CDR3 length: 11 residues.